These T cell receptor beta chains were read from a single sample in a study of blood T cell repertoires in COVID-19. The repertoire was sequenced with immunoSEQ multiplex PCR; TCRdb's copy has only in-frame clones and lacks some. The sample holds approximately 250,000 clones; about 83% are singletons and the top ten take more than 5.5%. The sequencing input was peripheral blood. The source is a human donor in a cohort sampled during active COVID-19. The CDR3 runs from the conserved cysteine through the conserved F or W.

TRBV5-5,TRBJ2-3,CASSLELGGGLDTQYF
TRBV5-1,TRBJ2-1,CASSGTSGLDEQFF
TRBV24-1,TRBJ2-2,CATSVGGAGLGGELFF
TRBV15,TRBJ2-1,CATSRDPPFNEQFF
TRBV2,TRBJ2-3,CASRVSGRRTDTQYF
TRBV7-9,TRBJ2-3,CASRGDRDPDTQYF
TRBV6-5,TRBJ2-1,CASSAGGSLYNEQFF
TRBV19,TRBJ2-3,CASSIIEASGKSDTQYF
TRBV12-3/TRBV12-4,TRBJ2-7,CASSNNTYEQYF
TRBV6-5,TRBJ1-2,CASSPDRIYGYTF
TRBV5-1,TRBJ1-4,CASSFRDRGLGEKLFF
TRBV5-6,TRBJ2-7,CASSLGRAGAQYF
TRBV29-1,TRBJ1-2,CSVMTGANYGYTF
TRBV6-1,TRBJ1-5,CASSELWQGVFYSNQPQHF
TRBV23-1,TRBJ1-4,CASRTTGIEDEKLFF
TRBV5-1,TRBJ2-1,CASSLSLLGLAGVDEQFF
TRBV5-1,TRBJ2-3,CASSLALAGGTDTQYF
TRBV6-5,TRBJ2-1,CASSSGTYYNEQFF
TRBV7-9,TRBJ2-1,CASSPFGFGTSSYNEQFF
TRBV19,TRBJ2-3,CASRAAGLKDTQYF
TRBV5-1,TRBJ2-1,CASSPPTEKQFF
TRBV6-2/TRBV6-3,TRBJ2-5,CASRLGLAETQYF
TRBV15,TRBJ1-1,CATSSRGRLFKSAFF
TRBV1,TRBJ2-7,CTSVLIPGQGSPSSYEQYF
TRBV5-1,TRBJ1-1,CASSSRQARRNTEAFF
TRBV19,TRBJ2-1,CASMGGIGYNEQFF
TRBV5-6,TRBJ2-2,CASSSAGGRTGELFF
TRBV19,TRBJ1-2,CASSRQSGSYGYTF
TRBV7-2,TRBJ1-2,CASLGGWDSRGYTF
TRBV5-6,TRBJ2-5,CASSLLLAGVKTQYF
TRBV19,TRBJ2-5,CASSPQGLKTQYF
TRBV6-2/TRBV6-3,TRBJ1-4,CASSSTAQPTNEKLFF
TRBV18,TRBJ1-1,CASSRSGTGTEAFF
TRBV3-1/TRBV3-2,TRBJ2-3,CASSQDRGLADTQYF
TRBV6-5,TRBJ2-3,CASTFLRGSTDTQYF
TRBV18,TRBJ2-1,CASSPPRGQGYEQFF
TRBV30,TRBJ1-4,CAWSRQGGEKLFF
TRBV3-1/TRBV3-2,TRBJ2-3,CASSQRTSGTDTQYF
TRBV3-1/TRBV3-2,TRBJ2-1,CASSQDRSSRNEQFF
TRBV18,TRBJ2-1,CASSPGGHEQFF
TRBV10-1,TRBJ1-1,CASSEAGRDAEAFF
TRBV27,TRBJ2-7,CASGLLPRQPYEQYF
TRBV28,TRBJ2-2,CATRASGLNTGELFF
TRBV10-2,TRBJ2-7,CASRLRTGGSYEQYF
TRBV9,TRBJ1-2,CASSPRQGPVGYGYTF
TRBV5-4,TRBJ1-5,CASSLDRGRDQPQHF
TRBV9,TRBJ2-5,CASSVDPGTQYF
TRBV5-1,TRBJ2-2,CASSPRGPGELFF
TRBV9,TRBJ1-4,CASSFRQANEKLFF